The entry that follows covers one T cell receptor (beta chain) sequence. What it recognizes is unknown. Trimming removed 2 bases from V and 1 base from J; junction bases left unmatched: 8. CDR3 length equals 17 residues. Germline CDR1 reads LNHDA; CDR2 reads SQIVND (reference sequence). Naive-designated CD8 cells lacked CD45RO, were positively enriched for CCR7, and omitted terminally differentiated effector memory CD45RA+ cells. The sample is drawn from a study of shared clonotypes between healthy human individuals. The overall study: Per donor, three plates held CD4 naive cells, three held CD4 memory, two held CD8 naive and one held CD8 memory. Findings and caveats of the study: Generation probability values for non-shared clonotypes were lower than those for clonotypes shared by all four donors.

Deep level was the assay's run setting. Several immunoSEQ plates held equal portions of the genomic DNA taken from each subset. The protocol was immunoSEQ multiplex PCR, while the TCRdb copy is restricted to in-frame clones and leaves out a portion. The sample contains roughly 1,800,000 clones, 85% to 95% of which appear only once. The genes are TRBV19 and TRBJ2-3, with 8 bases identical to TRBD2. This sequence was found in a man younger than 35 in good health. Sequencing was carried out using naive CD8+ T cells sorted from blood. CDR3 protein: CASSITPSAGGTDTQYF. The CDR3 region has the DNA TGTGCCAGTAGTATAACCCCCTCAGCGGGGGGCACAGATACGCAGTATTTT.